The 6 T cell receptor beta chains below all came from one sample that was sequenced in a study of identical twins. TCRdb reprocessed the 5' RACE reads via MiXCR and lists one record per CDR3 protein. The sample carries under 800,000 distinct CDR3 sequences, less than 25% recorded once. This sample also belongs to another study, concerning T cells expressing NK-cell markers.

Sequences were obtained from PBMCs. The receptors derive from a woman in her late teens or twenties in good health.

This clonotype has just a few counts. The chain carries TRBV3-1 and TRBJ2-2; 7 bases align to TRBD1. Germline CDR1 and CDR2: LGHDT and YNNKEL (reference sequence). This CDR3 has 14 residues. V lost 6 bases and J lost 6; bases outside the gene matches: 7. In nucleotides, the CDR3 is TGTGCCAGCAGTCCCGGGACAGTTGCCGGGGAGCTGTTTTTT. It translates to CASSPGTVAGELFF. Combining the CDR3 with reference TRBV3-1 and TRBJ2-2 gives the whole variable domain DTAVSQTPKYLVTQMGNDKSIKCEQNLGHDTMYWYKQDSKKFLKIMFSYNNKELIINETVPNRFSPKSPDKAHLNLHINSLELGDSAVYFCASSPGTVAGELFFGEGSRLTVL.

The V gene is TRBV5-5, the J gene TRBJ2-2; D call uncertain. The germline gives CDR1 SGHKS, CDR2 YYEKEE (reference sequence). The V end lost 1 base, the J end lost 8 bases, and 15 bases lay between the germline ends. CDR3 length: 15 residues. The CDR3 DNA follows: TGTGCCAGCAGCTTGACTTTCCCAGGCGTGGGGGAGCTGTTTTTT. It is translated as CASSLTFPGVGELFF.

The gene calls are TRBV4-2 and TRBJ2-1; 9 bases line up with TRBD2. The germline gives CDR1 LGHNA, CDR2 YNFKEQ. Trimming removed 1 base from V and 5 bases from J; junction bases left unmatched: 6. The CDR3 sequence is 16 residues long. The CDR3 bases are TGTGCCAGCAGCCAAGGTCGGGCGGGGGGGCACAATGAGCAGTTCTTC. This encodes CASSQGRAGGHNEQFF.

The chain is built from TRBV7-9 and TRBJ1-2; 8 bases are shared with TRBD1. J was trimmed by 7 bases and V by 3 bases; bases with no gene match: 7. Germline assignment: CDR1 SEHNR and CDR2 FQNEAQ (reference sequence). The CDR3 extends over 14 amino acids. DNA of the CDR3: TGTGCCAGCAGCTTGAACAGGGGGTTAAGTGGCTACACCTTC. This sequence encodes CASSLNRGLSGYTF. The variable domain in full, completed from reference TRBV7-9 and TRBJ1-2, reads DTGVSQNPRHKITKRGQNVTFRCDPISEHNRLYWYRQTLGQGPEFLTYFQNEAQLEKSRLLSDRFSAERPKGSFSTLEIQRTEQGDSAMYLCASSLNRGLSGYTFGSGTRLTVV.

V gene TRBV5-1 combines with J gene TRBJ2-1; 8 bases align to TRBD2. This CDR3 comprises 15 residues. The ends lost 2 bases at V and 8 bases at J; junction bases unmatched: 9. Per the germline V gene, CDR1 is SGHRS and CDR2 is YFSETQ. The CDR3 DNA reads as TGCGCCAGCAGCTTAGGTCGGGGGGGCAAGGATGAGCAGTTCTTC. It encodes CASSLGRGGKDEQFF.

The rearrangement joins TRBV20-1 to TRBJ2-1, with 11 positions matching TRBD2. CDR1 is DFQATT, CDR2 SNEGSKA, per germline (reference sequence). CDR3 size: 14 residues. After removal of 5 bases from V and 8 bases from J, the junction contained 8 bases not matched to a gene. CDR3: CSADIAGGPYEQFF. The CDR3 DNA sequence: TGCAGTGCTGATATAGCGGGAGGGCCCTATGAGCAGTTCTTC.